These 17 T cell receptor beta chains were all obtained from the same sample, sequenced in a study of regulatory T cells in long-lasting Graves disease. Documented time point: newly diagnosed GD, antithyroid drugs for less than 3 months. Preparation of the TCR library used RNA extracted from PBMCs. HTBI primers from iRepertoire and Arm-PCR of CDR3 regions yielded the TCR beta libraries. Using its own MiXCR run on the multiplex PCR reads, TCRdb lists one record per CDR3 protein. The sample lists about 610,000 distinct CDR3 sequences; around 16% were seen once. The sample was also reused in another study, on T cells in Graves' hyperthyroidism and ophthalmopathy.

The sequenced sample was peripheral blood mononuclear cells (PBMCs), obtained at new diagnosis, from a patient treated with antithyroid drugs. All receptors derive from a man between 18 and 35 years old with Graves disease.

V gene TRBV19 combines with J gene TRBJ2-7; TRBD2 matches at 8 bases. The CDR3 is made up of 13 amino acids. V dropped 6 bases and J dropped 10; count of bases not matched to a gene: 11. Germline CDR1 LNHDA, CDR2 SQIVND (reference sequence). The CDR3 DNA is TGTGCCAGTAGCGACGGCGGACGGGAGGGACAGTACTTC. Translating gives CASSDGGREGQYF.

This clonotype came up a few times. This CDR3 is CAIKERESTEAFF. For the CDR3, the DNA is TGTGCCATCAAGGAAAGAGAGAGCACTGAAGCTTTCTTT. V and J are TRBV10-3 and TRBJ1-1; no reliable D call. V lost 7 bases to trimming and J lost 4 bases, with 13 bases between them. CDR3 length: 13 residues. From germline, CDR1 is ENHRY and CDR2 SYGVKD.

In this sample, this clonotype turned up a few times. The chain has TRBV6-2 or TRBV6-3 and TRBJ2-5; 9 bases fit TRBD1. Germline V gene data show CDR1 as MNHEY and CDR2 as SVGEGT. This CDR3 contains 15 residues. V trimming: 2 bases; J trimming: 4 bases; junction bases outside the gene matches: 5. Here the CDR3 reads CASSYGTGRVETQYF. The CDR3 coding sequence is TGTGCCAGCAGTTACGGGACAGGGCGTGTAGAGACCCAGTACTTC.

This clonotype was seen a handful of times. This chain connects TRBV29-1 to TRBJ1-5, with D possibly matching TRBD1 (6 bases). Trimming left V 3 bases short and J 7 bases short, with 13 bases between. The CDR3 runs 13 residues. The germline gives CDR1 SQVTM, CDR2 ANQGSEA. The CDR3 loop reads CSVDTGAGQPQHF. DNA for the CDR3: TGCAGCGTTGACACGGGGGCCGGACAGCCCCAGCATTTT.

This clonotype was detected a few times. The chain links TRBV30 to TRBJ2-3; TRBD2 matches 7 bases. CDR3 length: 17 residues. The V segment lost 2 bases and the J segment 5 bases; nucleotides outside the gene matches: 16. CDR1 and CDR2 from the germline V gene are GTSNPN and SVGIG (reference sequence). The CDR3 coding sequence is TGTGCCTGGAGTTTGGGACCGCGGGAGTTTCTGGGAGATACGCAGTATTTT. Translating it yields CAWSLGPREFLGDTQYF.

This clonotype appeared many times. The chain couples TRBV11-2 to TRBJ1-2; maybe TRBD1 (6 bases). This CDR3 spans 16 amino acids. CDR1 is SGHAT, CDR2 FQNNGV, per germline. V gave up 0 bases and J gave up 7 bases, with 18 bases separating them. CDR3 coding DNA: TGTGCCAGCAGCTTAGAGGGGGCCCTGGGCCACAGTGGCTACACCTTC. It yields the protein CASSLEGALGHSGYTF.

This clonotype has just one count. This chain connects TRBV3-1 to TRBJ1-6; D is possibly TRBD1 (6 bases). CDR1 and CDR2 from the germline V gene are LGHDT and YNNKEL (reference sequence). The CDR3 runs to 14 residues. Deletions cut 4 bases from V and 8 bases from J, with 12 bases between. The CDR3 sequence is CASSPTGRDSPLHF. In DNA, the CDR3 is TGTGCCAGCAGCCCTACAGGGCGCGATTCACCCCTCCACTTT.

This clonotype was recorded a few times. V gene TRBV25-1 combines with J gene TRBJ1-6; D remains unclear. This CDR3 region has 16 residues. The germline V gene has CDR1 MGHDK and CDR2 SYGVNS. V lost 4 bases and J 7 bases, leaving 17 bases between the germline ends. CDR3: CASSALRQQRNSPLHF. The CDR3 coding sequence is TGTGCCAGCAGTGCCCTTCGGCAGCAACGAAATTCACCCCTCCACTTT.

The chain links TRBV10-3 to TRBJ2-1, with a tentative D call TRBD2 (6 bases). In germline, CDR1 is ENHRY, CDR2 SYGVKD. This CDR3 spans 16 amino acids. Between the trimmed V and J ends, which lost 6 bases and 0 bases, there was a span of 15 bases. CDR3 in amino acids: CAIRLDSGSSYNEQFF. The CDR3 DNA sequence: TGTGCCATCAGGTTGGATAGCGGATCCTCCTACAATGAGCAGTTCTTC.

This clonotype was observed a few times. CDR3 sequence: CASSQDRGNSPLHF. The CDR3 DNA reads TGTGCCAGCAGCCAAGATAGGGGGAATTCACCCCTCCACTTT. J is TRBJ1-6 and V is TRBV14; D perhaps matches TRBD1 (6 bases). The V gene's germline CDR1 is SGHDN and CDR2 FVKESK. The V and J ends lost 0 bases and 7 bases respectively, with 7 bases between them. This CDR3 is 14 amino acids long.

This clonotype has only a few counts. V and J are TRBV20-1 and TRBJ2-3; D gene uncertain. This CDR3 has 12 amino acids. Germline CDR1 and CDR2: DFQATT and SNEGSKA (reference sequence). The CDR3 here is CSLSLSRDTQYF. The CDR3 nucleotides are TGCAGCCTCTCCCTCTCCCGGGATACGCAGTATTTT.

This clonotype was found many times. This chain links TRBV10-1 with TRBJ1-1; 7 bases are shared with TRBD1. CDR3 length equals 14 residues. Unmatched junction bases numbered 8, after V lost 5 bases and J lost 5 bases. The germline CDR1 and CDR2 sequences are WNHNN and SYGVQD (reference sequence). CDR3 bases: TGCGCCAGCAGTTCCAGGACAGGTGAAACTGAAGCTTTCTTT. This codes for CASSSRTGETEAFF.

This clonotype was observed many times. V and J are TRBV9 and TRBJ1-1; 7 bases match TRBD1. Germline loops: CDR1 SGDLS, CDR2 YYNGEE. The CDR3 is 14 residues long. The V segment lost 2 bases and the J segment 4 bases; nucleotides outside the gene matches: 5. CDR3 in amino acids: CASSVDRERTEAFF. CDR3 coding DNA: TGTGCCAGCAGCGTTGACAGGGAACGCACTGAAGCTTTCTTT.

The rearrangement joins TRBV29-1 to TRBJ1-6, with D hard to call. The CDR3 contains 15 residues. Germline values: CDR1 SQVTM, CDR2 ANQGSEA. V lost 1 base, J lost 0 bases, and 7 bases lay in between. The CDR3 region is CSVEGPDSYNSPLHF. The CDR3 DNA sequence: TGCAGCGTTGAAGGGCCAGACTCCTATAATTCACCCCTCCACTTT.

The V gene is TRBV5-5, the J gene TRBJ2-3; D unclear. Germline-derived CDR1 and CDR2 are SGHKS and YYEKEE (reference sequence). Trimming removed 0 bases from V and 6 bases from J, with 11 bases in between. CDR3 length: 14 residues. The CDR3 coding sequence is TGTGCCAGCAGCTTGGCGGTGATGGGGGATACGCAGTATTTT. Translating gives CASSLAVMGDTQYF.

This clonotype turned up a few times. The chain carries TRBV9 and TRBJ2-3; unclear D gene. Germline CDR1 reads SGDLS; CDR2 reads YYNGEE. This CDR3 has 16 residues. V gave up 3 bases and J gave up 1 base, with 15 bases separating them. The CDR3 region is CASSADGQAGTDTQYF. DNA of the CDR3: TGTGCCAGCAGCGCTGATGGGCAGGCTGGCACAGATACGCAGTATTTT.

This clonotype was seen at least ten times. The gene calls are TRBV25-1 and TRBJ2-1, with no clear D. Trimming pared 2 bases from V and 3 bases from J, leaving 11 bases between. The germline CDR1 and CDR2 sequences are MGHDK and SYGVNS. The CDR3 is 15 amino acids. The CDR3 spells CASSERASSYNEQFF. CDR3 nucleotides: TGTGCCAGCAGTGAAAGGGCGTCGAGCTACAATGAGCAGTTCTTC.